The sequence of this T cell receptor beta chain was determined in a study of T-cell memory formation after mild COVID-19. There are many counts of this clonotype. Its antigen is undetermined. The study, taken as a whole, reports: Shrinking CD4+ clones were chiefly CM and EM; CD8+ ones were chiefly EMRA. Cross-reactive memory apparently joined, as some responding clones appeared in pre-infection memory.

TCRdb fed the 5' RACE reads into MiXCR, producing one record per CDR3 protein. This repertoire shows 200,000 to 250,000 distinct CDR3 sequences, around 10% found once; its top ten account for around a fifth. The receptor's source is a young man who had mild COVID-19 (a few samples of this study predate the infection). Cell type and time point are not known. Sequenced sample: PBMCs or a T cell subset sorted from them (not recorded which).

The CDR3 protein is CASSQGATLEAQCWQYV. The CDR3 nucleotides read TGCGCCAGCAGCCAAGGGGCAACGTTGGAAGCTCAGTGTTGGCAGTACGTC. This chain links TRBV4-1 with TRBJ2-7; D is undetermined. The CDR3 runs to 17 residues. Per the germline V gene, CDR1 is MGHRA and CDR2 is YSYEKL. V was cut by 1 base and J by 9 bases, with 25 bases left in between.